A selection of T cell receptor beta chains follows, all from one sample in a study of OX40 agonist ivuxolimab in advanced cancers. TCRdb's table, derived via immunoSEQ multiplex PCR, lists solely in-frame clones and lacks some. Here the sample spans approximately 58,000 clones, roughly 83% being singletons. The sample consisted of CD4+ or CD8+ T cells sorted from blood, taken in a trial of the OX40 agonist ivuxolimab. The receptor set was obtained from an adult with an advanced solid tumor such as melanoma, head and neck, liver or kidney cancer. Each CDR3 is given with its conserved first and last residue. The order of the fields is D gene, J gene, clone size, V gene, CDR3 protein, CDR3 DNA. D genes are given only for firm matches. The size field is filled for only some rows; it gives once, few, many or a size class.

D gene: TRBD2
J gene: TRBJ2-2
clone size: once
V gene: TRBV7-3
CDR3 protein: CASSLLAGGNTGELFF
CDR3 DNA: TGTGCCAGCAGCTTATTGGCGGGAGGTAACACCGGGGAGCTGTTTTTT

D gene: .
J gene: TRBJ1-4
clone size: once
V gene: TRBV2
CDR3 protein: CASLRVRNEKLFF
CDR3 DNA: TGTGCCAGCCTCCGCGTCCGTAATGAAAAACTGTTTTTT

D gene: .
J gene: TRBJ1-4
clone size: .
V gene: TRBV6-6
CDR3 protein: CASRTGEKLFF
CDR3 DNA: TGTGCCAGCAGGACGGGCGAAAAACTGTTTTTT

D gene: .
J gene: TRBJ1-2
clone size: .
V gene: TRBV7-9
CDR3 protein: CASSLGGVNYGYTF
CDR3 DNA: TGTGCCAGCAGCTTAGGAGGGGTTAACTATGGCTACACCTTC

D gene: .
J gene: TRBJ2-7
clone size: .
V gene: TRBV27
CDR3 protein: CASSLSIGLYEQYF
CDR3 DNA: TGTGCCAGCAGTTTATCGATAGGGCTGTACGAGCAGTACTTC

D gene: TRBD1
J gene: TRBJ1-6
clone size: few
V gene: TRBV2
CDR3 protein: CASSYGQGNSPLHF
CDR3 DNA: TGTGCCAGCAGTTATGGACAGGGTAACTCACCCCTCCACTTT

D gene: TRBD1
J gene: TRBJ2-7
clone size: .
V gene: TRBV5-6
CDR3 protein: CASSLGLRTGPSSYEQYF
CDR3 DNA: TGTGCCAGCAGCTTGGGACTCCGGACAGGCCCGAGCTCCTACGAGCAGTACTTC

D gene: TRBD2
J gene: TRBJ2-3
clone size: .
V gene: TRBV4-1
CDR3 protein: CASSPHQLAGKSTDTQYF
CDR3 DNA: TGCGCCAGCAGCCCCCACCAACTAGCGGGTAAGAGCACAGATACGCAGTATTTT

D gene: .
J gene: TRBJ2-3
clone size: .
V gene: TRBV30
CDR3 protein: CAWSGPLGGTDTQYF
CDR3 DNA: TGTGCCTGGAGCGGACCCCTCGGGGGCACAGATACGCAGTATTTT

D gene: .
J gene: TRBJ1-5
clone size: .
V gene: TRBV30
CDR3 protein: CAWSVPHQPQHF
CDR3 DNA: TGTGCCTGGAGTGTCCCCCATCAGCCCCAGCATTTT

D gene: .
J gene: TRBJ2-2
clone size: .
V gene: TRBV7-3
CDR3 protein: CASSSTTIRNTGELFF
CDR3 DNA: TGTGCCAGCAGCTCCACAACTATTAGAAACACCGGGGAGCTGTTTTTT

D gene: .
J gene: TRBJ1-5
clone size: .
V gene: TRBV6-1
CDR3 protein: CASSERGDQPQHF
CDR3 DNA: TGTGCCAGCAGTGAAAGGGGAGATCAGCCCCAGCATTTT

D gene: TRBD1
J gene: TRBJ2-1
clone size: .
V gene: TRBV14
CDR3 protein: CASSQDIGDRGFFEQFF
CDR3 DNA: TGTGCCAGCAGCCAAGATATCGGGGACAGGGGCTTTTTTGAGCAGTTCTTC

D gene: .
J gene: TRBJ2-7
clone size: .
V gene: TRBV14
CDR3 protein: CASSQQLASEQYF
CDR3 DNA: TGTGCCAGCAGCCAACAGCTAGCCAGCGAGCAGTACTTC

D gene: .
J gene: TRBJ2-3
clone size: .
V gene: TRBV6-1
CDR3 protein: CASSDPNPSTDTQYF
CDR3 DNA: TGTGCCAGCAGTGACCCCAACCCCAGCACAGATACGCAGTATTTT

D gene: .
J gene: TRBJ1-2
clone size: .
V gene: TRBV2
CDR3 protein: CAAAGAPNYGYTF
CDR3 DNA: TGTGCCGCAGCTGGGGCCCCTAACTATGGCTACACCTTC

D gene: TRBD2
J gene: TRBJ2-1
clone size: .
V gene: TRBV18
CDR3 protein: CASQPGLAGNEQFF
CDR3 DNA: TGTGCCAGCCAGCCGGGGCTAGCGGGGAATGAGCAGTTCTTC

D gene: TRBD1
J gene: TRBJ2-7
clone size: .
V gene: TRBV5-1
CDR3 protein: CASSGDRGHSEQYF
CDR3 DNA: TGCGCCAGCAGCGGGGACAGGGGGCACTCCGAGCAGTACTTC

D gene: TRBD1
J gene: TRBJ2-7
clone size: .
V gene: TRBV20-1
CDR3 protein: CSQDRVGEQYF
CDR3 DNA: TGCAGCCAGGACAGGGTGGGCGAGCAGTACTTC

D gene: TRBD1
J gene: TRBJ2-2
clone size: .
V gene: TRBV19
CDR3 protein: CASSSLRDRDTGELFF
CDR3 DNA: TGTGCCAGTAGCTCATTAAGGGACAGGGATACCGGGGAGCTGTTTTTT

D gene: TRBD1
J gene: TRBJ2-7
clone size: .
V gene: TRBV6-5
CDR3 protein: CASSVTGGLHEQYF
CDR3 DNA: TGTGCCAGCAGCGTGACAGGGGGGCTCCACGAGCAGTACTTC

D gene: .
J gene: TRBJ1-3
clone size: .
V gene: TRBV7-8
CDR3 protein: CASSFENTIYF
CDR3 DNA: TGTGCCAGCAGCTTTGAAAACACCATATATTTT

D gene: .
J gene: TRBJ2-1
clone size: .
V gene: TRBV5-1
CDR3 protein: CASSLAEPLGEQFF
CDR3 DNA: TGCGCCAGCAGCTTAGCGGAGCCCTTGGGTGAGCAGTTCTTC

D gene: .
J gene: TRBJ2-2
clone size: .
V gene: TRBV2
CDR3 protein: CASSWAANTGELFF
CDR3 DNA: TGTGCCAGCAGTTGGGCCGCGAACACCGGGGAGCTGTTTTTT

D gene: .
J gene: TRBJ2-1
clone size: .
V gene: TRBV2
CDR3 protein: CASSDDIYNEQFF
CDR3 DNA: TGTGCCAGCAGTGATGACATTTACAATGAGCAGTTCTTC

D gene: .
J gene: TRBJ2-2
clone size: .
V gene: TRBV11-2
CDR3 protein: CASSLNGQGTGELFF
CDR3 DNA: TGTGCCAGCAGCTTGAACGGGCAGGGTACCGGGGAGCTGTTTTTT

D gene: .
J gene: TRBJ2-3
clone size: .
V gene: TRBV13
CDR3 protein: CASSWARDTQYF
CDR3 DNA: TGTGCCAGCAGCTGGGCCAGAGATACGCAGTATTTT

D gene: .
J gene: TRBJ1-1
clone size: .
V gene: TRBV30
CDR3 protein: CAWKGGVGGASTEAFF
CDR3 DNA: TGTGCCTGGAAAGGGGGGGTCGGCGGGGCGAGCACTGAAGCTTTCTTT

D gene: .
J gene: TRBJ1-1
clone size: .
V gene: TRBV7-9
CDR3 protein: CASSPPPVNTEAFF
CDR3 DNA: TGTGCCAGCAGCCCCCCTCCTGTGAACACTGAAGCTTTCTTT

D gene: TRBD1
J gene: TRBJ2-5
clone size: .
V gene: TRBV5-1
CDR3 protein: CASSRTGTGMGETQYF
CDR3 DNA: TGCGCCAGCAGCCGAACCGGGACAGGGATGGGGGAGACCCAGTACTTC

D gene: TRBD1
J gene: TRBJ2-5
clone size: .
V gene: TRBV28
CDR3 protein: CASSSFGQGTQETQYF
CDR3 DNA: TGTGCCAGCAGTTCGTTCGGACAGGGGACTCAAGAGACCCAGTACTTC

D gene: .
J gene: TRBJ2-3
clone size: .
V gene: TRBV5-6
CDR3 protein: CASLRLGTDTQYF
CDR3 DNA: TGTGCCAGTTTGCGGCTTGGCACAGATACGCAGTATTTT

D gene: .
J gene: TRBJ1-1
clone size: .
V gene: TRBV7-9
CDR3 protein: CASSFSLNTEAFF
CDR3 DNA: TGTGCCAGCAGCTTCTCTCTGAACACTGAAGCTTTCTTT

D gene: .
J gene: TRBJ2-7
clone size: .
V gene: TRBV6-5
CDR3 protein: CASRPSFDPRGEQYF
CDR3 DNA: TGTGCCAGCAGGCCCTCCTTTGACCCCAGGGGCGAGCAGTACTTC

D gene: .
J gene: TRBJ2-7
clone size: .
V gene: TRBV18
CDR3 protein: CASSPITGTEQYF
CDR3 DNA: TGTGCCAGCTCACCAATAACAGGGACCGAGCAGTACTTC

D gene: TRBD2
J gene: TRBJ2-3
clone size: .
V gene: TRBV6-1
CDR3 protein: CASSSLTSGDTQYF
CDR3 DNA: TGTGCCAGCAGCTCCCTTACTAGCGGGGATACGCAGTATTTT

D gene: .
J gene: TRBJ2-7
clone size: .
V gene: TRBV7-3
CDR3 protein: CASSLGTNHYEQYF
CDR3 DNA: TGTGCCAGTAGCTTAGGGACCAACCACTACGAGCAGTACTTC

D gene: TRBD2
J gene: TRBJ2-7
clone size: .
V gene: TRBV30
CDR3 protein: CAWSTGTSVFHEQYF
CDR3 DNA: TGTGCCTGGAGTACGGGAACTAGCGTCTTTCACGAGCAGTACTTC

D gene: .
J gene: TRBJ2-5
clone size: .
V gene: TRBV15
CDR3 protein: CATSKGDSGETQYF
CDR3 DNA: TGTGCCACCAGCAAGGGGGACTCTGGGGAGACCCAGTACTTC

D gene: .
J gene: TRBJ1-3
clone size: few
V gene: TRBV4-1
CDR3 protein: CASSQEERGAFGNTIYF
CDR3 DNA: TGCGCCAGCAGCCAAGAGGAGCGGGGGGCCTTTGGGAACACCATATATTTT

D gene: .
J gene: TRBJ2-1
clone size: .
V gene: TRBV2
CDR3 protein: CASSGLGNEQFF
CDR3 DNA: TGTGCCAGCAGTGGACTAGGCAATGAGCAGTTCTTC

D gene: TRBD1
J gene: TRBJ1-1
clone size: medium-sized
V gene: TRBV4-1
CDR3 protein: CASSPDRGRRGTEAFF
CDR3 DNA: TGCGCCAGCAGCCCCGACAGGGGTCGAAGGGGAACTGAAGCTTTCTTT

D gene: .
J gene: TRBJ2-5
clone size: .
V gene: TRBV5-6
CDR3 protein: CASTLLGGGAGETQYF
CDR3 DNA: TGTGCCAGCACCCTTTTGGGAGGGGGCGCAGGGGAGACCCAGTACTTC

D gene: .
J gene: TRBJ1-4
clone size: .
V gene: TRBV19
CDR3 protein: CASSTRQNNEKLFF
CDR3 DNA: TGTGCCAGTAGTACCCGACAGAATAATGAAAAACTGTTTTTT

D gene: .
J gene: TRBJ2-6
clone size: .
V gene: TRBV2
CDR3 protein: CASSGRGTLGSGANVLTF
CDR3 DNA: TGTGCCAGCAGCGGCCGGGGGACATTGGGCTCTGGGGCCAACGTCCTGACTTTC

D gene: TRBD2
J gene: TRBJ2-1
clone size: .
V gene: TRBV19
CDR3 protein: CASTGLAGGGNEQFF
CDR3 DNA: TGTGCCAGTACAGGACTAGCGGGAGGTGGGAATGAGCAGTTCTTC

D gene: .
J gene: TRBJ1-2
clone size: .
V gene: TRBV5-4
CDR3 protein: CASSFTGVLDYGYTF
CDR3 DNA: TGTGCCAGCAGCTTTACAGGCGTTCTCGACTATGGCTACACCTTC

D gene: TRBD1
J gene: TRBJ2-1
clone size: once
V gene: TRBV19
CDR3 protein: CASSLTRTGVHEQFF
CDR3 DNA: TGTGCCAGTAGCCTAACCCGGACAGGGGTGCATGAGCAGTTCTTC

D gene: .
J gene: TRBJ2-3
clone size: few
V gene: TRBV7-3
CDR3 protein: CASSLNQEDTQYF
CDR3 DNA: TGTGCCAGCAGCTTAAATCAGGAAGATACGCAGTATTTT

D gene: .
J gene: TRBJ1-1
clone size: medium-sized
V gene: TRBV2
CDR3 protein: CASSFDPMNTEAFF
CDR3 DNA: TGTGCCAGCAGCTTCGACCCCATGAACACTGAAGCTTTCTTT

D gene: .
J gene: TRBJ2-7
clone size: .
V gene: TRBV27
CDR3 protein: CASSSITRGAGKDEQYF
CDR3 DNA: TGTGCCAGCAGCTCCATCACTCGGGGGGCAGGGAAAGACGAGCAGTACTTC

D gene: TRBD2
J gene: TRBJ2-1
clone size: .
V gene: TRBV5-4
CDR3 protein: CASSRYSGSTYNEQFF
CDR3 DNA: TGTGCCAGCAGCCGATATAGCGGGAGTACCTACAATGAGCAGTTCTTC

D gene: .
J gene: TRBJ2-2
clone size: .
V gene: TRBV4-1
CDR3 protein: CASSQDSRTGELFF
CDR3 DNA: TGCGCCAGCAGCCAAGATAGTAGGACCGGGGAGCTGTTTTTT

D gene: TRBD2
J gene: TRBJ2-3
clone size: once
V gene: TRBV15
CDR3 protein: CATNNDLSGRTDTQYF
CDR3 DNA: TGTGCCACCAACAATGATCTTAGCGGGAGGACAGATACGCAGTATTTT

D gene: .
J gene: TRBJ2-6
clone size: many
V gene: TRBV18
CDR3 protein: CASSPPTGANVLTF
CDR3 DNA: TGTGCCAGCTCACCACCTACTGGGGCCAACGTCCTGACTTTC